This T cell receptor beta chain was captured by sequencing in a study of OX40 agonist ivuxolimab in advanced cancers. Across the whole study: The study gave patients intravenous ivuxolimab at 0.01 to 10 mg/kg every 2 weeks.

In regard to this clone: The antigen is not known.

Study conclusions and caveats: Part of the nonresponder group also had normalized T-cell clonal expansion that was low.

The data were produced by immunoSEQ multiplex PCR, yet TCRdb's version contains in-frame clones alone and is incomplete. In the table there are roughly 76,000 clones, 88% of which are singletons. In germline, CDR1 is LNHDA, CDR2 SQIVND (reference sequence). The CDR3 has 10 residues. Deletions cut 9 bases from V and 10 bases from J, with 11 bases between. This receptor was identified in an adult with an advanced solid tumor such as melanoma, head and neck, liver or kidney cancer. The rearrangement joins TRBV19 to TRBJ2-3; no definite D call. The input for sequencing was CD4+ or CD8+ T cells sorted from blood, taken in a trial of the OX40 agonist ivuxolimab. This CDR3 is CASESSPQYF. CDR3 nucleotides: TGTGCCAGCGAAAGCTCCCCGCAGTATTTT.